This entry features one T cell receptor beta chain sequence. Its recognized antigen is unknown. No clone much larger than this one lies a single base away; base qualities are absent. Whole blood was collected in K2EDTA tubes by collaborating institutions according to the institutions' own protocols. For TCRbeta analysis, collaborator samples were shipped as frozen whole blood, as isolated PBMCs, or as DNA extracted from either sample type. The data were obtained in a study of blood T cell repertoires in COVID-19 (dated by TCRdb to 2020 to 2021). With regard to the full study: The collaborator samples originated in the United States, Italy and Spain and spanned the acute and convalescent phases of COVID-19. Where available, HLA class I and class II types were obtained from metadata supplied by the sample provider rather than from assay-based typing. Deeply sampled blood TCRbeta repertoires from subjects exposed to, actively infected with, or recovered from COVID-19 were included in the dataset. The prospective study material was composed of cDNA or gDNA derived from T cells, B-cell-depleted T cells, or PBMCs. Sample metadata almost always included a de-identified subject ID, COVID-19 status, age in years and sex. The repertoires were released in a freely available public database intended as a resource for research on the immune response to SARS-CoV-2. The samples were drawn from two sources: the first 160 participants of the ongoing ImmuneRACE study, and 1,200 or so subjects contributed by 6 global collaborators. General study outcomes and caveats: The amount of clinical and demographic metadata varied by source and participant and was provided uncurated.

The immunoSEQ Assay, a bias-controlled multiplex PCR, was used to amplify TCRbeta CDR3 regions from genomic DNA. Regarding the original processing steps: The number of nucleated cells in each sample was estimated by amplification of reference gene primers within the assay. To quantify the absolute abundance of each unique TCRbeta CDR3 rearrangement, sequence reads were collapsed and filtered. Productive Simpson clonality was computed per sample as the square root of Simpson's diversity index over productive rearrangements. This is the immuneACCESS table as TCRdb keeps it, with only in-frame sequences that have V and J called. A part of the clones is gone; compared with another copy, unresolved V genes explain less than half, and the rest is unexplained. V and J calls and clone size are as listed in that table; D and trimming were resolved from the DNA. Within this sample are 200,000 or so clones, with approximately 91% of them counted one time only. The ten largest clones capture 2.5% to 3.5% of the sample.

V is cut back by 5 bases and J by 7 bases, with 8 bases in the junction unmatched. Looking up the germline V gene (reference sequence) yields CDR1 SSHAT and CDR2 FNYEAQ. Including cysteine and phenylalanine, the CDR3 has 15 amino acids. The kept DNA is CDR3 alone, 45 bases in frame from the first base. Sequenced input: peripheral blood. The sequence links TRBV7-7 to TRBJ1-4; TRBD1 agrees with 9 junctional bases. The TCR originated in a woman in her sixties or seventies with acute or convalescent COVID-19. The CDR3 here reads CASSLGTGRTEKLFF. The DNA sequence is TGTGCCAGCAGCCTAGGGACAGGGAGGACTGAAAAACTGTTTTTT.